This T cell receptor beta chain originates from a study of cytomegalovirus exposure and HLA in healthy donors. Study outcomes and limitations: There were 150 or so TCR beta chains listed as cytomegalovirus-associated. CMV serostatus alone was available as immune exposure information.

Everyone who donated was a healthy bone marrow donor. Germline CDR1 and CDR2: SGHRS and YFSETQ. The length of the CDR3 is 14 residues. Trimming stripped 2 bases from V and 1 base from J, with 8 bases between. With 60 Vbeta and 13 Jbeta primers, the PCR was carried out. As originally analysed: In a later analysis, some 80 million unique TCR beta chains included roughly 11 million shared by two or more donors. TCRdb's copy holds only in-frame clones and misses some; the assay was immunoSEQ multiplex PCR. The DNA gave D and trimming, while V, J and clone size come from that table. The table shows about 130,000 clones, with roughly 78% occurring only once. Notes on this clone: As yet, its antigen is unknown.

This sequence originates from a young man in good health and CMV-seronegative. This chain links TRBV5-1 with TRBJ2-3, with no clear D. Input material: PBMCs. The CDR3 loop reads CASSFRTGTDTQYF. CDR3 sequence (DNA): TGCGCCAGCAGCTTTCGTACAGGCACAGATACGCAGTATTTT.